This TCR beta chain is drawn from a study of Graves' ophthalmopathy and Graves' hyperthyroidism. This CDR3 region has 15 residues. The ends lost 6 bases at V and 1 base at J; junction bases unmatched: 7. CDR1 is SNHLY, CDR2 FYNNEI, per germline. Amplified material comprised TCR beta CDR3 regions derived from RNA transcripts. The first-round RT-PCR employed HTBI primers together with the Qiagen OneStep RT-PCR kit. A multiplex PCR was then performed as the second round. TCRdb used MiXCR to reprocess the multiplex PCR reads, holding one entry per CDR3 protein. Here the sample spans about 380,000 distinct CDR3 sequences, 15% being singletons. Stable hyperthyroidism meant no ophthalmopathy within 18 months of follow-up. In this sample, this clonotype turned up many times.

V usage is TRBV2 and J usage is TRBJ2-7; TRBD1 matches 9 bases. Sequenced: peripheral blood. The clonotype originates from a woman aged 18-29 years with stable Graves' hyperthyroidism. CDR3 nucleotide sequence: TGTGCCAGCAGCGCCGGGACAGGGCCGTCCTACGAGCAGTACTTC. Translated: CASSAGTGPSYEQYF.